These 6 T cell receptor beta chains share one sample of origin, sequenced in a study of Graves' ophthalmopathy and Graves' hyperthyroidism. CDR3 regions of TCR beta were amplified from RNA transcripts. Scientists carried out first-round RT-PCR using HTBI primers and then a second-round multiplex PCR. TCRdb independently ran MiXCR on the multiplex PCR reads; one entry per CDR3 protein. The sample contains 350,000 to 450,000 distinct CDR3 sequences, roughly 21% of which appear only once. Sample: peripheral blood. Receptors originate from a young woman with stable Graves' hyperthyroidism.

This clonotype was seen at least ten times. The rearrangement uses TRBV30 and TRBJ2-6, with D possibly TRBD2 on 5 matching bases. Trimming cost V 5 bases and J 0 bases, with 20 bases left between them. Germline-derived CDR1 and CDR2 are GTSNPN and SVGIG (reference sequence). This CDR3 has 18 residues. The CDR3 bases are TGTGCCTGGGACATATTTGGGAGTCTCTCCTCTGGGGCCAACGTCCTGACTTTC. Amino acids: CAWDIFGSLSSGANVLTF. Full variable domain (remainder filled in from reference TRBV30 and TRBJ2-6): SQTIHQWPATLVQPVGSPLSLECTVEGTSNPNLYWYRQAAGRGLQLLFYSVGIGQISSEVPQNLSASRPQDRQFILSSKKLLLSDSGFYLCAWDIFGSLSSGANVLTFGAGSRLTVL.

This clonotype was observed many times. The rearrangement links TRBV30 to TRBJ1-1, with D unresolved. The CDR3 consists of 15 residues. Trimming stripped 1 base from V and 0 bases from J, with 12 bases between. CDR1 is GTSNPN, CDR2 SVGIG, per germline (reference sequence). CDR3 DNA: TGTGCCTGGAGTGGCCGGGGAATTATGAACACTGAAGCTTTCTTT. Translated: CAWSGRGIMNTEAFF.

V is TRBV30 and J is TRBJ2-3, with TRBD1 as a possible D gene (5 bases). With 1 base removed from V and 1 base from J, the gap between germline ends came to 12 bases. Germline assignment: CDR1 GTSNPN and CDR2 SVGIG (reference sequence). CDR3 length equals 15 residues. CDR3 coding DNA: TGTGCCTGGAGTGCAACAATACAGGGCACAGATACGCAGTATTTT. Protein: CAWSATIQGTDTQYF.

This clonotype was found many times. The chain uses TRBV20-1 and TRBJ2-7; 16 nucleotides match TRBD2. V shed 6 bases, J shed 5 bases, and the junction held 7 bases outside the gene matches. From germline, CDR1 is DFQATT and CDR2 SNEGSKA (reference sequence). The CDR3 is made up of 15 amino acids. In nucleotides, the CDR3 is TGCAGTGCCCCCGGGACTAGCGGGGGGGCTCACGAGCAGTACTTC. Encoded protein: CSAPGTSGGAHEQYF.

At least ten counts were recorded for this clonotype. This chain joins TRBV11-2 and TRBJ2-7; 11 positions match TRBD1. CDR3 length: 16 amino acids. V lost 1 base, J lost 4 bases, and 6 bases stayed unmatched. Germline V gene sequence: CDR1 SGHAT, CDR2 FQNNGV. In DNA form, the CDR3 reads TGTGCCAGCAGCTTAGTCGAGGACAGGGGGCTTTACGAGCAGTACTTC. This translates into CASSLVEDRGLYEQYF.

The rearrangement joins TRBV18 to TRBJ1-2, with TRBD1 matching over 8 bases. Trimming took 4 bases from V and 3 from J; bases not matched to a gene: 10. The CDR3 is made up of 16 amino acids. The germline V gene has CDR1 KGHSH and CDR2 LQKENI. The CDR3 coding sequence is TGTGCCAGCTCACTCAGGACAGGGCGCTTCTACTATGGCTACACCTTC. Translating gives CASSLRTGRFYYGYTF.